The 19 T cell receptor beta chains in this list originate from one sample, sequenced in a study of vaccination effects on CD4 cells after COVID-19. Measured with immunoSEQ multiplex PCR; TCRdb has only the in-frame clones, and not every one. The table has approximately 74,000 clones, 60% to 75% seen once. These receptors lack a known antigen. ViraFEST assay sequencing came after antigen-specific CD4+ T cells were expanded with viral peptide pools. When less than 13 days of culture had elapsed, CD4+ T cells were isolated. Absence of prior SARS-CoV-2 infection characterized the vaccine recipients, who showed negative nucleocapsid antibodies. The sequences come from CD4+ T cells from PBMCs cultured with HCoV-NL63 spike peptides, collected before COVID-19 vaccination. Receptors were obtained from a human donor who received a COVID-19 vaccine.

V usage is TRBV18 and J usage is TRBJ2-1, with TRBD2 matching over 10 bases. CDR1 KGHSH and CDR2 LQKENI come from the germline V gene. V lost 3 bases to trimming and J lost 8 bases; unmatched junction nucleotides: 7. This CDR3 contains 15 residues. In DNA form, the CDR3 reads TGTGCCAGCTCACCTGAGCGGGGGGGCCGGGATGAGCAGTTCTTC. It translates to CASSPERGGRDEQFF. Variable domain in full (rest from reference TRBV18 and TRBJ2-1): NAGVMQNPRHLVRRRGQEARLRCSPMKGHSHVYWYRQLPEEGLKFMVYLQKENIIDESGMPKERFSAEFPKEGPSILRIQQVVRGDSAAYFCASSPERGGRDEQFFGPGTRLTVL.

The chain carries TRBV9 and TRBJ2-1; 7 bases line up with TRBD2. CDR1 is SGDLS, CDR2 YYNGEE, per germline. V was pared by 4 bases and J by 5 bases, with 12 bases of the junction left unmatched. The CDR3 contains 16 residues. CDR3 in DNA: TGTGCCAGCAGCCCCCGTTGGGGCGGGGGACACAATGAGCAGTTCTTC. Its protein is CASSPRWGGGHNEQFF.

The rearrangement links TRBV2 to TRBJ1-2; 7 bases map to TRBD1. V gave up 7 bases and J gave up 2 bases; unmatched junction bases: 13. In germline, CDR1 is SNHLY, CDR2 FYNNEI. The CDR3 has 16 amino acids. The CDR3: CASTLQGPLPNYGYTF. CDR3 nucleotide sequence: TGTGCCAGCACACTACAGGGGCCCCTGCCCAACTATGGCTACACCTTC.

The rearrangement links TRBV12-3 or TRBV12-4 to TRBJ1-6; TRBD1 might be the D (6 bases). Deletions cut 3 bases from V and 9 bases from J, with 9 bases between. The CDR3 contains 13 residues. CDR3 amino acids: CASSFTGTSPLHF. In DNA form, the CDR3 reads TGTGCCAGCAGTTTCACAGGGACTTCACCCCTCCACTTT.

This rearrangement joins TRBV6-1 to TRBJ1-4; 7 bases map to TRBD1. Germline V gene lookup returns CDR1 MNHNS and CDR2 SASEGT. This CDR3 has 15 amino acids. The V segment lost 1 base and the J segment 7 bases; nucleotides outside the gene matches: 6. The CDR3 sequence is CASSEGWGQSEKLFF. CDR3 DNA sequence: TGTGCCAGCAGTGAAGGTTGGGGACAGAGTGAAAAACTGTTTTTT.

This clone appeared once. This rearrangement joins TRBV19 to TRBJ2-1; 14 positions agree with TRBD2. Germline CDR1 and CDR2: LNHDA and SQIVND (reference sequence). The CDR3 is 20 residues long. V lost 3 bases and J lost 0; bases outside the gene matches: 10. DNA for the CDR3: TGTGCCAGTAGTATGGTACCGGGACTAGCGGGGGATCCCTCCTACAATGAGCAGTTCTTC. Translating gives CASSMVPGLAGDPSYNEQFF. Full variable domain (outside the CDR3, taken from reference TRBV19 and TRBJ2-1): DGGITQSPKYLFRKEGQNVTLSCEQNLNHDAMYWYRQDPGQGLRLIYYSQIVNDFQKGDIAEGYSVSREKKESFPLTVTSAQKNPTAFYLCASSMVPGLAGDPSYNEQFFGPGTRLTVL.

The chain is built from TRBV7-3 and TRBJ2-1, with D perhaps matching TRBD1 or TRBD2 (6 bases each). CDR3 length: 17 amino acids. CDR1 and CDR2 from the germline V gene are SGHTA and FQGTGA. V lost 1 base and J lost 4, with 17 bases in between. The CDR3 DNA is TGTGCCAGCAGCTTAAAAGAGGGGGGCGTAGGTTACAATGAGCAGTTCTTC. It translates to CASSLKEGGVGYNEQFF.

The genes are TRBV27 and TRBJ2-1, with 8 positions matching TRBD2. The germline CDR1 and CDR2 sequences are MNHEY and SMNVEV (reference sequence). There are 16 residues in the CDR3. V lost 1 base to trimming and J lost 6 bases; unmatched junction nucleotides: 8. The CDR3 sequence is CASSLWAGGSSNEQFF. Here the CDR3 DNA reads TGTGCCAGCAGTTTATGGGCGGGGGGCTCTTCCAATGAGCAGTTCTTC.

This clone has only one observation. The J gene is TRBJ2-4, the V gene TRBV25-1; no firm D call. The V end lost 1 base, the J end lost 3 bases, and 4 bases lay between the germline ends. Germline CDR1 and CDR2: MGHDK and SYGVNS. The CDR3 runs 13 residues. This CDR3 reads CASSELGKNIQYF. The CDR3 DNA is TGTGCCAGCAGTGAATTAGGCAAAAACATTCAGTACTTC.

The V call is TRBV27, the J call TRBJ1-2; TRBD1 aligns across 8 bases. CDR3 length equals 14 residues. The germline V gene has CDR1 MNHEY and CDR2 SMNVEV (reference sequence). After removal of 5 bases from V and 5 bases from J, the junction contained 7 bases not matched to a gene. CDR3: CASSPSGGGYGYTF. The CDR3, as DNA: TGTGCCAGCAGTCCATCAGGGGGCGGGTATGGCTACACCTTC.

The rearrangement links TRBV9 to TRBJ1-1, with a possible D match to TRBD1 (5 bases). The CDR3 runs 15 residues. Between the trimmed V and J ends, which lost 3 bases and 0 bases, there was a span of 12 bases. From germline, CDR1 is SGDLS and CDR2 YYNGEE. CDR3 protein: CASSASGLMNTEAFF. For the CDR3, the DNA is TGTGCCAGCAGCGCCTCGGGACTAATGAACACTGAAGCTTTCTTT.

The chain recombines TRBV14 with TRBJ1-4, with TRBD1 as a possible D gene (6 bases). V shed 0 bases and J shed 5 bases, with 13 bases lying between them. The CDR3 runs 16 residues. Per germline, CDR1 SGHDN and CDR2 FVKESK. The CDR3 region has the DNA TGTGCCAGCAGCCAAGACTTAGGGACATGGAATGAAAAACTGTTTTTT. It translates to CASSQDLGTWNEKLFF.

The V call is TRBV4-2, the J call TRBJ1-1; D call uncertain. The CDR3 covers 14 residues. CDR1 is LGHNA and CDR2 is YNFKEQ in the germline V gene. V gave up 0 bases and J gave up 3 bases, with 8 bases separating them. This chain's CDR3 is CASSQDDQDTEAFF. Written as DNA, the CDR3 is TGTGCCAGCAGCCAAGACGACCAGGACACTGAAGCTTTCTTT.

This clone was observed a handful of times. The chain joins TRBV7-9 to TRBJ1-4; maybe TRBD1 (5 bases). Germline V gene sequence: CDR1 SEHNR, CDR2 FQNEAQ (reference sequence). This CDR3 contains 14 residues. V was pared by 0 bases and J by 8 bases, with 10 bases between. CDR3 region: CASSLAGVREKLFF. Here the CDR3 DNA reads TGTGCCAGCAGCTTAGCGGGGGTCCGCGAAAAACTGTTTTTT.

The chain combines TRBV7-2 with TRBJ2-1; 10 nucleotides align to TRBD2. The CDR3 consists of 15 residues. Unmatched junction bases numbered 5, after V lost 6 bases and J lost 3 bases. Germline V gene data show CDR1 as SGHTA and CDR2 as FQGNSA. This CDR3 is CASSIQRGGYNEQFF. CDR3 DNA: TGTGCCAGCAGTATACAGCGGGGGGGCTACAATGAGCAGTTCTTC.

The chain has TRBV28 and TRBJ2-7; the match to TRBD2 covers 7 bases. Germline V lookup: CDR1 MDHEN, CDR2 SYDVKM. The CDR3 has 13 amino acids. J was trimmed by 4 bases and V by 1 base; bases with no gene match: 1. The CDR3 here is CASSLSREYEQYV. CDR3 coding DNA: TGTGCCAGCAGTTTATCGCGGGAGTACGAGCAGTACGTC.

The genes are TRBV24-1 and TRBJ1-2, with D perhaps TRBD1 (5 bases). V was shortened by 3 bases and J by 1 base, with 11 bases between the two germline ends. This CDR3 is 15 amino acids long. Germline loops: CDR1 KGHDR, CDR2 SFDVKD. CDR3 region: CATSDGGRNNYGYTF. In DNA, the CDR3 is TGTGCCACCAGTGATGGGGGACGGAATAACTATGGCTACACCTTC.

The chain has TRBV12-5 and TRBJ2-5, with D possibly TRBD1 on 6 matching bases. The CDR3 is 18 residues long. Germline V gene sequence: CDR1 LGHNT, CDR2 FRNRAP. Between the trimmed V and J ends, which lost 6 bases and 4 bases, there was a span of 27 bases. The chain's CDR3 is CASGSSLGTWEGAETQYF. The DNA for the CDR3 is TGTGCTAGTGGATCCTCCCTGGGGACATGGGAAGGTGCAGAGACCCAGTACTTC.

The gene calls are TRBV7-2 and TRBJ1-1; D might be TRBD1 (6 bases). This CDR3 region has 14 residues. The V end lost 2 bases, the J end lost 2 bases, and 9 bases lay between the germline ends. Germline V gene data show CDR1 as SGHTA and CDR2 as FQGNSA. The CDR3 is CASSLQGINTEAFF. As DNA, the CDR3 is TGTGCCAGCAGCTTACAGGGGATTAACACTGAAGCTTTCTTT.